The text below deals with one T cell receptor (beta chain). The sample belongs to a study of blood T cell repertoires in COVID-19. Study information: Material from acute and convalescent COVID-19 was sourced from the United States, Italy and Spain. T cells, B-cell-depleted T cells, or PBMCs supplied cDNA or gDNA.

Original processing methods: By means of reference gene primer amplification, nucleated cell counts were estimated. Assay: immunoSEQ multiplex PCR; the TCRdb copy retains only in-frame clones and omits some. The V and J calls and the clone size are those of that table, but D and trimming were determined from the DNA. The table lists approximately 190,000 clones, over 80% of them singletons, with around 8% in the top ten. Germline lookup yields CDR1 SNHLY and CDR2 FYNNEI. The trim removed 5 bases at V and 5 bases at J, leaving 7 bases unmatched. The CDR3 totals 15 residues. The specimen sequenced was peripheral blood. The gene calls are TRBV2 and TRBJ1-5; 9 bases map to TRBD1. The sequence was obtained from a woman in her fifties or sixties with COVID-19, enrolled during active disease. CDR3 residues: CASSYGTGRDQPQHF. The CDR3 DNA reads as TGTGCCAGCAGTTATGGGACAGGGCGGGATCAGCCCCAGCATTTT.